This T cell receptor beta chain appears in the sequencing data of a study of neoadjuvant nivolumab and ipilimumab in lung cancer (dated by TCRdb to the early 2020s). A note on the overall study: Nivolumab was administered intravenously at 3 mg/kg on days 1, 15 and 29, and in the combination arm ipilimumab 1 mg/kg was added on day 1 only. TCR repertoires were compared between pretherapy (baseline) peripheral blood and tumors resected at surgery after neoadjuvant immune checkpoint blockade. A total of around 46 patients with operable NSCLC were treated in the trial, with around 23 randomized to nivolumab monotherapy and about 21 randomized to nivolumab plus ipilimumab. The primary endpoint of the trial was the rate of major pathologic response (MPR) in the intention-to-treat population of each study arm. Matched pretherapy and resected tumor pairs were analyzed from seven patients, of whom four had been treated with nivolumab and three with nivolumab plus ipilimumab. Here is what the overall study found, with its caveats: TCR richness and clonality were greater in resected tumors than in tumor-adjacent uninvolved lung, and increases were seen in more dual-therapy-treated tumors. No significant correlation was found between TCR clonality and pathologic tumor regression, and only one major-pathologic-response sample was available for the clonality analysis. A small number of samples underwent TCR sequencing. TCR richness in pretherapy blood showed a positive correlation with richness in tumors resected after neoadjuvant therapy (Spearman R of about 0.84). From pretherapy to surgery, increases in tumor T-cell richness and clonality were observed in three of three dual-therapy tumors but in only two of four nivolumab-treated tumors.

The time point label on this specimen signifies: at surgical resection after neoadjuvant nivolumab +/- ipilimumab. The samples were obtained from NEOSTAR, a phase 2 randomized trial that tested neoadjuvant nivolumab or nivolumab plus ipilimumab, followed by surgery, in operable NSCLC. Notes on this clone: This receptor's antigen is unknown. No much larger clone exists at a distance of one base, and base qualities are not known.

CDR1 and CDR2, looked up from the germline V gene, are SGHTA and FQGNSA. V is shortened by 0 bases, J by 1 base, and the region joining them spans 6 bases. The CDR3 covers 14 residues, taking in both the cysteine and the phenylalanine. The read is trimmed to its CDR3 DNA, 42 bases read in frame from base 1. Receptors were amplified or captured by the immunoSEQ multiplex PCR assay. The study's own analysis went as follows. Richness and clonality were used to summarize the repertoires, and clones that significantly expanded or contracted between pre- and post-therapy samples were identified. TCRdb stores this immuneACCESS table with in-frame sequences only. Part of the clones is absent; in the studies checked, under half of the shortfall reflects unresolved V genes, and no reason is known for the rest. The DNA gave D and trimming, while V, J and clone size come from that table. The sample data list about 6,200 clones, and less than 70% of these were observed just once. Together, the top ten hold 13% to 15% of the sample.

The sequence came from an adult with non-small cell lung cancer. Here the sequenced sample was tumor tissue, taken after neoadjuvant nivolumab, alone or with ipilimumab, at or shortly before surgery. The rearranged segments are TRBV7-2 and TRBJ1-1; the D gene is not confidently resolved. The CDR3 corresponds to CASSLAHQNTEAFF. The bases read TGTGCCAGCAGCTTAGCACACCAGAACACTGAAGCTTTCTTT.